Listed below are T cell receptor beta chains from one sample, sequenced in a study of vaccination effects on CD4 cells after COVID-19. These receptors have no known antigen. Generated by immunoSEQ multiplex PCR, the TCRdb table keeps only in-frame clones and is missing some. Of 10,000 to 15,000 clones in the sample, approximately 75% were seen once. The source was CD4+ T cells from PBMCs cultured with SARS-CoV-2 spike peptides, collected after COVID-19 vaccination. These receptors came from a human donor who received a COVID-19 vaccine. CDR3s include the opening cysteine and the closing phenylalanine or tryptophan. The D gene is left open where the match is weak. Clone size is shown for a subset of rows, as once, few, many or a class of expanded clone.

d_gene,j_gene,abundance,v_gene,CDR3aa,CDR3nt
TRBD1,TRBJ2-6,large,TRBV14,CASSQRGTGGLSGANVLTF,TGTGCCAGCAGCCAAAGGGGGACAGGGGGCCTCTCTGGGGCCAACGTCCTGACTTTC
NA,TRBJ2-5,medium-sized,TRBV19,CASSSYQETQYF,TGTGCCAGTAGTTCGTACCAAGAGACCCAGTACTTC
NA,TRBJ2-7,few,TRBV28,CASTSTLYEQYF,TGTGCCAGCACCTCAACCCTTTACGAGCAGTACTTC
NA,TRBJ1-5,few,TRBV30,CAWSGQIDQPQHF,TGTGCCTGGAGTGGGCAGATTGATCAGCCCCAGCATTTT
NA,TRBJ2-6,few,TRBV15,CATSRDSHRANVLTF,TGTGCCACCAGCAGAGACTCCCACCGGGCCAACGTCCTGACTTTC
NA,TRBJ2-6,NA,TRBV2,CATSTAAGANVLTF,TGTGCCACCTCAACCGCGGCTGGGGCCAACGTCCTGACTTTC
NA,TRBJ1-1,NA,TRBV19,CASSSQLMNTEAFF,TGTGCCAGTAGTAGTCAGCTAATGAACACTGAAGCTTTCTTT
TRBD1,TRBJ2-2,NA,TRBV10-3,CAIKPDRDTGELFF,TGTGCCATCAAACCTGACAGGGACACCGGGGAGCTGTTTTTT
TRBD1,TRBJ2-1,few,TRBV19,CASSRTGEKQFF,TGTGCCAGTAGTCGTACAGGGGAAAAGCAGTTCTTC
NA,TRBJ1-2,NA,TRBV19,CASSRRDHHGLYTF,TGTGCCAGTAGTAGGAGAGACCATCACGGACTCTACACCTTC
NA,TRBJ1-1,NA,TRBV19,CASSNTGATEAFF,TGTGCCAGTAGTAATACGGGGGCGACTGAAGCTTTCTTT
TRBD1,TRBJ1-2,NA,TRBV11-2,CASSPRTGDGYTF,TGTGCCAGCAGCCCGCGGACAGGTGATGGCTACACCTTC
NA,TRBJ2-5,NA,TRBV19,CASSMGLGETQYF,TGTGCCAGTAGTATGGGTTTAGGAGAGACCCAGTACTTC
NA,TRBJ1-3,few,TRBV7-9,CASSAPGNRYSGNTIYF,TGTGCCAGCAGCGCGCCCGGGAACAGATACTCTGGAAACACCATATATTTT